Listed here are 17 T cell receptor beta chains from one sample, sequenced in a study of T-cell reconstitution after alpha-beta-depleted transplantation in children (dated by TCRdb to the mid-2010s). The sample's treatment or condition label is to be understood as: allogeneic hematopoietic cell transplantation with graft depleted of TCRalphabeta T cells and CD19 B cells. The library was generated by PCR. TCRdb names Illumina HiSeq 2500 as the instrument used. TCR libraries were prepared with molecular barcoding, using unique molecular identifiers to normalize TCRbeta repertoire quantification. TCRdb's own reprocessing of the public reads used fastp at Q25 and MiXCR and kept productive beta chains. Rows with one shared CDR3 protein collapse into an entry with the most common genes and DNA. This sample lists approximately 230,000 distinct CDR3 sequences; around 25% were detected once. The ten largest clonotypes hold roughly 2.5% of the sample.

This specimen was PBMCs, taken before TCRalphabeta/CD19-depleted stem cell transplant. All receptors come from a girl aged 2 to 9 with Fanconi anemia, due to receive a stem cell transplant.

J is TRBJ2-3 and V is TRBV11-2, with no clear D. The length of the CDR3 is 9 residues. The V and J ends lost 11 bases and 2 bases respectively, with 2 bases between them. The germline CDR1 and CDR2 sequences are SGHAT and FQNNGV. DNA of the CDR3: TGTGCCGACACAGATACGCAGTATTTT. Amino acid sequence: CADTDTQYF.

This clonotype appeared many times. The chain links TRBV20-1 to TRBJ2-5; the match to TRBD2 covers 12 bases. The germline gives CDR1 DFQATT, CDR2 SNEGSKA (reference sequence). V lost 6 bases, J lost 5 bases, and 10 bases stayed unmatched. The CDR3 runs to 15 residues. CDR3 nucleotides: TGCAGTGCCCGCCGGACTAGCGGGAAGAGGGAGACCCAGTACTTC. Protein sequence: CSARRTSGKRETQYF.

The V gene is TRBV20-1, the J gene TRBJ2-7, with 7 bases matching TRBD1. V was pared by 5 bases and J by 5 bases, with 6 bases of the junction left unmatched. Germline CDR1 and CDR2: DFQATT and SNEGSKA (reference sequence). The CDR3 totals 12 residues. In DNA, the CDR3 is TGCAGTGCTGCCCAAACAGGGGACGAGCAGTACTTC. Protein: CSAAQTGDEQYF.

The J gene is TRBJ2-7, the V gene TRBV20-1; 7 bases are shared with TRBD2. Germline CDR1 and CDR2: DFQATT and SNEGSKA (reference sequence). This CDR3 comprises 15 residues. V trimming: 4 bases; J trimming: 3 bases; junction bases outside the gene matches: 12. The CDR3 protein is CSAKLTGGTLYEQYF. Written as DNA, the CDR3 is TGCAGTGCTAAGTTGACGGGAGGCACCCTCTACGAGCAGTACTTC.

The chain combines TRBV20-1 with TRBJ2-1, with D maybe TRBD2 (5 bases). Per germline, CDR1 DFQATT and CDR2 SNEGSKA (reference sequence). With 6 bases removed from V and 0 bases from J, the gap between germline ends came to 9 bases. The CDR3 length is 13 residues. The CDR3 DNA is TGCAGTGCACCACTAGGCTCCTACAATGAGCAGTTCTTC. Amino acid sequence: CSAPLGSYNEQFF.

This clonotype was counted a single time. The chain links TRBV13 to TRBJ1-1; perhaps TRBD1 as D (6 bases). Trimming removed 4 bases at V and 4 bases at J, with 13 bases between. CDR3 length: 14 residues. The germline V gene encodes CDR1 PRHDT and CDR2 FYEKMQ (reference sequence). The CDR3 DNA follows: TGTGCCAGCAGCTCAGGGGACTTCAGCACTGAAGCTTTCTTT. It is translated as CASSSGDFSTEAFF.

This clonotype has only one observation. The gene calls are TRBV5-5 and TRBJ2-7; D possibly matches TRBD1 or TRBD2 (5 bases each). Looked up from germline, CDR1 is SGHKS and CDR2 is YYEKEE (reference sequence). Trimming stripped 4 bases from V and 0 bases from J, with 17 bases between. This CDR3 has 16 amino acids. The DNA of the CDR3 is TGTGCCAGCAGCATTTTCTCTGGGACGGACTCCTACGAGCAGTACTTC. This codes for CASSIFSGTDSYEQYF.

This clonotype was observed a handful of times. V and J are TRBV20-1 and TRBJ2-2; no clear D. V lost 3 bases, J lost 0 bases, and 8 bases lay in between. CDR1 DFQATT and CDR2 SNEGSKA come from the germline V gene (reference sequence). The CDR3 spans 14 residues. The CDR3 loop reads CSASRPPNTGELFF. The CDR3 DNA sequence: TGCAGTGCTAGTCGGCCTCCGAACACCGGGGAGCTGTTTTTT.

This clonotype was counted ten times or more. V usage is TRBV29-1 and J usage is TRBJ2-6; D remains ambiguous. Between the trimmed V and J ends, which lost 5 bases and 5 bases, there was a span of 4 bases. CDR3 size: 11 residues. CDR1 and CDR2 (germline): SQVTM, ANQGSEA. The CDR3 protein is CSVYWANVLTF. CDR3 bases: TGCAGCGTTTACTGGGCCAACGTCCTGACTTTC.

The chain recombines TRBV5-6 with TRBJ2-3; D is possibly TRBD2 (6 bases). CDR1 SGHDT and CDR2 YYEEEE come from the germline V gene. V lost 3 bases, J lost 4 bases, and 9 bases lay in between. This CDR3 contains 13 residues. The CDR3 bases are TGTGCCAGCAGCTGGAGGGGTGCAGATACGCAGTATTTT. It yields the protein CASSWRGADTQYF.

This sequence joins TRBV20-1 and TRBJ2-3; D is unresolved. This CDR3 is built from 14 residues. V dropped 5 bases and J dropped 4 bases, with 16 bases sitting between them. Looked up from germline, CDR1 is DFQATT and CDR2 is SNEGSKA (reference sequence). The CDR3 DNA follows: TGCAGTGCTGTCTGGGCTAGGGTTCCAGATACGCAGTATTTT. It specifies CSAVWARVPDTQYF.

Comment on this clonotype: Sequence at one end of the junction differs from germline and may be a read error. The V call is TRBV15, the J call TRBJ2-5; D remains unclear. The CDR3 length is 13 residues. CDR1 LNHNV and CDR2 YYDKDF come from the germline V gene (reference sequence). The CDR3 DNA sequence: TGTGCCACCAGCAGACCACCCCAAGGGACCCAGTACTTC. This translates into CATSRPPQGTQYF.

This clonotype was recorded a few times. The J gene is TRBJ1-3, the V gene TRBV7-6; D possibly corresponds to TRBD1 (5 bases). The CDR3 sequence is 16 residues long. V was trimmed by 2 bases and J by 4 bases, leaving 15 bases between them. The germline CDR1 and CDR2 sequences are SGHVS and FNYEAQ. The DNA for the CDR3 is TGTGCCAGCAGCTTACCTCTCGGCCAGGGAGGAAACACCATATATTTT. Its protein product is CASSLPLGQGGNTIYF. Drawing the rest from reference TRBV7-6 and TRBJ1-3, the complete variable domain is GAGVSQSPRYKVTKRGQDVALRCDPISGHVSLYWYRQALGQGPEFLTYFNYEAQQDKSGLPNDRFSAERPEGSISTLTIQRTEQRDSAMYRCASSLPLGQGGNTIYFGEGSWLTVV.

This clonotype was recorded at least ten times. The rearrangement uses TRBV29-1 and TRBJ1-4; possible D gene TRBD1, 6 bases. This CDR3 contains 14 residues. Trimming pared 8 bases from V and 0 bases from J, leaving 13 bases between. Germline V gene lookup returns CDR1 SQVTM and CDR2 ANQGSEA. CDR3 protein: CSIGQSTTNEKLFF. CDR3 in DNA: TGCAGCATCGGACAGAGTACAACTAATGAAAAACTGTTTTTT.

This clonotype was counted many times. V gene TRBV6-6 combines with J gene TRBJ2-1, with D unclear. The CDR3 loop spans 11 amino acids. Germline CDR1 MNHNY, CDR2 SVGAGI (reference sequence). Trimming took 0 bases from V and 8 from J, leaving 2 bases between them. The DNA of the CDR3 is TGTGCCAGCAGTTACTCGTATGAGCAGTTCTTC. Protein: CASSYSYEQFF.

The table lists this clonotype with many counts. This rearrangement joins TRBV28 to TRBJ2-5, with D possibly TRBD1 on 6 matching bases. The V end was cut by 5 bases, the J end by 3 bases, with 10 bases between. CDR3 length: 13 residues. CDR1 is MDHEN, CDR2 SYDVKM, per germline. The CDR3 DNA is TGTGCCAGCAGTAGGACAGTTGAAGAGACCCAGTACTTC. Protein product: CASSRTVEETQYF. Full variable domain (missing parts from reference TRBV28 and TRBJ2-5): DVKVTQSSRYLVKRTGEKVFLECVQDMDHENMFWYRQDPGLGLRLIYFSYDVKMKEKGDIPEGYSVSREKKERFSLILESASTNQTSMYLCASSRTVEETQYFGPGTRLLVL.

The table lists this clonotype with many counts. V and J are TRBV6-5 and TRBJ2-1; TRBD2 matches at 11 bases. Trimming cost V 2 bases and J 9 bases; bases outside gene matches: 12. This CDR3 has 17 amino acids. The germline V gene encodes CDR1 MNHEY and CDR2 SVGAGI. The CDR3 DNA reads TGTGCCAGCAGTTACACGGCACTAGCGGGAGATGAGGGTGAGCAGTTCTTC. Translated, it gives CASSYTALAGDEGEQFF.